These 17 T cell receptor beta chains were all obtained from the same sample, sequenced in a study of blood T cells in healthy people across ages. A second PCR, run for about 6 to 11 cycles, used a sample-barcoded 5' primer plus a J-beta primer mix. Each CDR3 protein gets one entry after TCRdb re-called the 5' RACE reads with MiXCR. The data hold a few hundred thousand distinct CDR3 sequences, with about 49% observed a single time. The sequenced sample was blood. The origin of the receptors is a man in his sixties in good health.

This clonotype turned up a few times. The V call is TRBV5-1, the J call TRBJ2-7; TRBD2 aligns across 12 bases. CDR3 length: 16 amino acids. The germline CDR1 and CDR2 sequences are SGHRS and YFSETQ. V shed 3 bases, J shed 4 bases, and the junction held 8 bases outside the gene matches. The CDR3 is CASSSQLAGGIYEQYF. The CDR3 nucleotides are TGCGCCAGCAGCTCACAACTAGCGGGGGGAATATACGAGCAGTACTTC.

This chain connects TRBV20-1 to TRBJ2-3; TRBD2 matches at 9 bases. J lost 6 bases, V lost 3 bases, and 16 bases had no gene match. This CDR3 contains 17 residues. Germline loops: CDR1 DFQATT, CDR2 SNEGSKA (reference sequence). CDR3 protein: CSARGGLASLTLDTQYF. The CDR3 DNA is TGCAGTGCTAGGGGGGGACTAGCCTCACTTACATTGGATACGCAGTATTTT.

The table lists this clonotype with a few counts. The chain has TRBV5-1 and TRBJ2-7; 9 nucleotides line up with TRBD2. The J call may not be correct, given that the DNA end is closer to TRBJ2-5. The CDR3 is 13 residues long. Germline V lookup: CDR1 SGHRS, CDR2 YFSETQ. CDR3 nucleotide sequence: TGCGCCAGTCAGGGGACTAGCTCAGAGACCCAGTACTTC. It specifies CASQGTSSETQYF.

A few counts support this clonotype. V gene TRBV18 combines with J gene TRBJ2-1; 7 bases match TRBD2. The CDR3 is made up of 14 amino acids. V lost 6 bases and J lost 0; bases outside the gene matches: 2. The germline gives CDR1 KGHSH, CDR2 LQKENI. The CDR3 DNA reads as TGTGCCAGCTCGGGCGGGAGCTCCTACAATGAGCAGTTCTTC. Amino acid sequence: CASSGGSSYNEQFF.

The V call is TRBV5-1, the J call TRBJ2-4, with D perhaps being TRBD1 or TRBD2 (5 bases each). The germline gives CDR1 SGHRS, CDR2 YFSETQ. Trimming removed 4 bases at V and 13 bases at J, with 21 bases between. This CDR3 is built from 14 residues. CDR3: CASSTGPGTFEQYF. In nucleotides, the CDR3 is TGCGCCAGCAGCACGGGGCCTGGGACGTTTGAGCAGTACTTC.

The chain recombines TRBV7-8 with TRBJ2-1, with D possibly being TRBD2 (6 bases). V was cut by 6 bases and J by 5 bases, with 14 bases left in between. The CDR3 is made up of 14 amino acids. Germline loops: CDR1 SGHVS, CDR2 FQNEAQ. DNA for the CDR3: TGTGCCAGCAGGCCAGCCTCGGGGGACAATGAGCAGTTCTTC. Protein sequence: CASRPASGDNEQFF.

The chain couples TRBV4-3 to TRBJ2-1; 9 nucleotides line up with TRBD1. This CDR3 spans 17 amino acids. In germline, CDR1 is LGHNA, CDR2 YSLEER. J lost 6 bases, V lost 4 bases, and 13 bases had no gene match. The CDR3 protein is CASSLYPPGQGSNEQFF. In DNA, the CDR3 is TGCGCCAGCAGCCTTTACCCCCCGGGACAGGGTTCCAATGAGCAGTTCTTC.

The CDR3 nucleotides read TGTGCCAGCAGCCGGCTTATGAAGACCCAGTACTTC. It codes for CASSRLMKTQYF. J is TRBJ2-7 and V is TRBV11-3, with D unresolved. Matching the DNA end better, TRBJ2-5 makes the J call doubtful. The CDR3 covers 12 residues. CDR1 SGHNT and CDR2 YENEEA come from the germline V gene.

This clonotype occurred a few times. With a much larger clone just one base away, this may be a read error. The chain joins TRBV12-3 or TRBV12-4 to TRBJ2-3, with unresolved D. Trimming removed 3 bases at V and 6 bases at J, with 13 bases between. This CDR3 region has 14 residues. CDR3 amino acids: CASSFDVGLDTQYF. In DNA, the CDR3 is TGTGCCAGCAGTTTCGATGTGGGGTTGGATACGCAGTATTTT.

This clonotype was seen a single time. CDR3 nucleotide sequence: TGTGCCAGCAGCCCACCCTCGACAGGGACGCAGTTCTTC. Translating gives CASSPPSTGTQFF. The rearrangement links TRBV7-2 to TRBJ2-1, with 7 bases that match TRBD1. Germline loops: CDR1 SGHTA, CDR2 FQGNSA. The V and J ends lost 5 bases and 12 bases, in that order; junction bases with no gene match: 10. The CDR3 covers 13 residues.

The chain recombines TRBV29-1 with TRBJ1-2; the match to TRBD1 covers 10 bases. The germline V gene has CDR1 SQVTM and CDR2 ANQGSEA. This CDR3 is 15 amino acids long. With 6 bases clipped from V and 0 bases from J, the junction kept 7 bases outside the gene matches. This chain's CDR3 is CSVQDRGRTNYGYTF. In DNA, the CDR3 is TGCAGCGTGCAGGACAGGGGGAGAACTAACTATGGCTACACCTTC.

The chain is built from TRBV7-2 and TRBJ2-1, with D perhaps given as TRBD1 or TRBD2 (5 bases each). Germline V gives CDR1 SGHTA, CDR2 FQGNSA. Trimming took 1 base from V and 8 from J, leaving 18 bases between them. This CDR3 has 16 residues. The DNA of the CDR3 is TGTGCCAGCAGCTTAGTAGGGACCTCACGGGGTGATGAGCAGTTCTTC. Protein sequence: CASSLVGTSRGDEQFF.

V and J are TRBV2 and TRBJ2-3, with TRBD2 identical over 11 bases. The length of the CDR3 is 15 residues. The germline gives CDR1 SNHLY, CDR2 FYNNEI. Trimming removed 4 bases from V and 4 bases from J; junction bases left unmatched: 4. CDR3 in amino acids: CASSVAGGRSDTQYF. The CDR3 bases are TGTGCCAGCAGTGTAGCGGGAGGGAGATCAGATACGCAGTATTTT.

This clonotype was seen only a few times. The rearrangement links TRBV20-1 to TRBJ2-6; a weak D match, TRBD1 (6 bases). There are 17 residues in the CDR3. Trimming pared 0 bases from V and 0 bases from J, leaving 12 bases between. Germline loops: CDR1 DFQATT, CDR2 SNEGSKA (reference sequence). The CDR3 region is CSAREGQPFSGANVLTF. The CDR3 nucleotides read TGCAGTGCTAGAGAAGGACAGCCCTTCTCTGGGGCCAACGTCCTGACTTTC.

This clonotype was seen more than once but under ten times. V and J are TRBV12-3 or TRBV12-4 and TRBJ1-5, with D hard to call. CDR3 length equals 15 residues. Trimming stripped 1 base from V and 3 bases from J, with 10 bases between. The CDR3 is CASSLGGRDNQPQHF. The CDR3 DNA follows: TGTGCCAGCAGTTTAGGCGGACGCGACAATCAGCCCCAGCATTTT.

In this sample, this clonotype turned up a few times. The chain recombines TRBV2 with TRBJ1-2; D call uncertain. The germline V and J ends were trimmed by 3 bases and 5 bases, with 13 bases remaining between them. The germline V gene encodes CDR1 SNHLY and CDR2 FYNNEI. This CDR3 has 14 amino acids. The CDR3, as DNA: TGTGCCAGCAGTGATGTTCGGGTTAGGTATGGCTACACCTTC. As protein: CASSDVRVRYGYTF.

This clonotype was recorded a few times. The CDR3, as DNA: TGCAGTGCTAGAGGAGGGGGACCCTGGGAGACCCAGTACTTC. The encoded protein is CSARGGGPWETQYF. The V and J genes are TRBV20-1 and TRBJ2-5, with D tentatively TRBD1 (6 bases). With 1 base removed from V and 5 bases from J, the gap between germline ends came to 14 bases. The CDR3 totals 14 residues. Germline CDR1 DFQATT, CDR2 SNEGSKA (reference sequence).